This TCR beta chain was observed in a study of blood T cell repertoires in COVID-19. At the level of the study: There were acute and convalescent COVID-19 samples, and they came from the United States, Italy and Spain. T cells, B-cell-depleted T cells, or PBMCs supplied cDNA or gDNA.

The germline V and J ends were trimmed by 3 bases and 0 bases, with 9 bases remaining between them. The CDR3 covers 15 residues. Germline CDR1 is LNHDA and CDR2 is SQIVND (reference sequence). The cohort comprised adults aged 18 to 89 years residing in 20 to 30 US areas. Participant reports of clinical history set cohort assignment. Some clones are missing from TCRdb's copy, which holds only in-frame ones; the method was immunoSEQ multiplex PCR. Of fewer than 250,000 clones listed, approximately 85% were seen once; the top ten hold 9.1%. The chain combines TRBV19 with TRBJ1-3, with D hard to call. The sample comprised PBMCs or T cells enriched from blood (not recorded which). The clonotype originates from a woman aged 50 to 60 with acute COVID-19. The CDR3: CASSIGTRSGNTIYF. The CDR3, as DNA: TGTGCCAGTAGTATTGGCACCCGCTCTGGAAACACCATATATTTT.